This is a list of T cell receptor beta chains from one sample in a study of blood T cell repertoires in COVID-19. Assay: immunoSEQ multiplex PCR; the TCRdb copy retains only in-frame clones and omits some. This table holds more than 450,000 clones, approximately 86% found once. The sample was PBMCs or T cells enriched from blood (not recorded which). These receptors all stem from a woman younger than 35 who had recovered from COVID-19. The conserved cysteine and the conserved F or W are not part of the CDR3 here.

V gene,CDR3 protein
TRBV7-2,ASIAKPQGSGQF
TRBV24-1,ATSGPDQETQY
TRBV28,ASSPIRGNQPQH
TRBV10-2,ASSESALRSGELF
TRBV28,ASSFGTYEQY
TRBV7-2,ASSPPRGGRDEQF
TRBV29-1,SVIPGQNVFKYNEQF
TRBV5-1,ASSLEGLRRETQY
TRBV6-5,ASSYGQFNSPLH
TRBV4-1,ASSYRQGLKDEQY
TRBV18,ASSQAGQGYT
TRBV11-2,ASSLGQHTDTQY
TRBV6-5,ASSLDRGGEKLF
TRBV2,ASSREADGYT
TRBV13,ASSAEGSGTGELF
TRBV7-9,ASSFPDRGSNYGYT
TRBV4-2,ASSPGDVSGAGELF
TRBV6-5,ATFESEAF
TRBV28,ASMGQGNYYSNQPQH
TRBV28,ASSFPRGGGDTQY
TRBV5-4,ASTVGVDSPRSGANVLT
TRBV21-1,ASSRREAQIRSTFTDTQY
TRBV5-4,ASRDSQETQY
TRBV5-1,ASSSRENSPLH
TRBV27,ASSPTQEGGDNYGYT
TRBV3-1/TRBV3-2,ASSRDIGTQY
TRBV30,AWSRGRGVAGANVLT
TRBV4-1,ASSQDGEGGLRPQH
TRBV4-2,ASSQDRSGGRNEQY
TRBV6-5,ASRPRGYSQPQH
TRBV7-8,ASSLYGGQGALNYGYT
TRBV6-1,ASSAPGRRRGNTEAF
TRBV19,ASSPGTGGKAF
TRBV19,ASSSGGLGRLNQPQH